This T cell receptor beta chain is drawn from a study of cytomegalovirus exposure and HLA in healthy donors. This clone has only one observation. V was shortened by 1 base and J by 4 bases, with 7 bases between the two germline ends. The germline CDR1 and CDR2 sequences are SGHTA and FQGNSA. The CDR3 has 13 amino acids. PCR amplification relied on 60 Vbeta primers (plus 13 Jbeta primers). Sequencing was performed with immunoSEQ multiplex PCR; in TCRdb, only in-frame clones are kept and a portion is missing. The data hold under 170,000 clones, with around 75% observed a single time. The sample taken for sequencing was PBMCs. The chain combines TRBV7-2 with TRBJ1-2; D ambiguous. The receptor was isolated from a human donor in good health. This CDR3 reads CASSLEAIYGYTF. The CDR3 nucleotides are TGTGCCAGCAGCTTAGAAGCAATCTATGGCTACACCTTC.